This TCR beta chain came from a study of shared T cell receptors in the human thymus. Profiling relied on immunoSEQ multiplex PCR, and the TCRdb table lists in-frame clones only, not all of them. The top ten clones hold about 0.0094% of a sample with hundreds of thousands of clones, more than 75% of them seen once. The CDR3 is made up of 16 amino acids. The J segment lost 4 bases and the V segment lost 3 bases, leaving 3 bases of the junction unmatched. Germline CDR1 reads SGHTA; CDR2 reads FQGTGA. The sample also formed part of further work on human thymus T cells. That source reports: Resections were taken during corrective heart surgery, and the thymus tissue came from these. Both thymic and peripheral blood repertoires showed apparently biased V and J usage.

Material for sequencing was thymocytes. This sequence originates from a boy younger than two with a congenital heart defect. The chain links TRBV7-3 to TRBJ2-1; 13 bases map to TRBD2. The DNA of the CDR3 is TGTGCCAGCAGCTTCGGACTAGCGGGGGATTACAATGAGCAGTTCTTC. The encoded protein is CASSFGLAGDYNEQFF. The complete variable domain, with remaining parts taken from reference TRBV7-3 and TRBJ2-1, reads GAGVSQTPSNKVTEKGKYVELRCDPISGHTALYWYRQSLGQGPEFLIYFQGTGAADDSGLPNDRFFAVRPEGSVSTLKIQRTERGDSAVYLCASSFGLAGDYNEQFFGPGTRLTVL.